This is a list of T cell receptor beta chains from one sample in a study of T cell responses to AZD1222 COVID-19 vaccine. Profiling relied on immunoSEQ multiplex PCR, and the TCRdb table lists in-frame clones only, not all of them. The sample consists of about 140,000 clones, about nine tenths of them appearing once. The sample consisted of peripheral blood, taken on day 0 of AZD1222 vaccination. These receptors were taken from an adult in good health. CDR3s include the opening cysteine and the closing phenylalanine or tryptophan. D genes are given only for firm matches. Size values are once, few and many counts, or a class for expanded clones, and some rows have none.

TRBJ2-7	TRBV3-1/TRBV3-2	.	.	TGTGCCAGCAGCCAAGAGACAGGCGCCTACGAGCAGTACTTC	CASSQETGAYEQYF
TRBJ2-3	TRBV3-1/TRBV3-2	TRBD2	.	TGTGCCAGCAGCCAAGAACTCGGACTAGCGGGACCATACACAGATACGCAGTATTTT	CASSQELGLAGPYTDTQYF
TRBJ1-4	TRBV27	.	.	TGTGCCAGCAGTTTAATGCCGAGGAATGAAAAACTGTTTTTT	CASSLMPRNEKLFF
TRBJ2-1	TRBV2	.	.	TGTGCCAGCAGTTTACAGGGAGATGAGCAGTTCTTC	CASSLQGDEQFF
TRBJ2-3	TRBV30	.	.	TGTGCCTGGAACAGGGGGGGCCAAGATACGCAGTATTTT	CAWNRGGQDTQYF
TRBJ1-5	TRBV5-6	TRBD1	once	TGTGCCAGCAGCCTGGGACAGTATCAGCCCCAGCATTTT	CASSLGQYQPQHF
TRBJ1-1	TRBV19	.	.	TGTGCCAGTAGGAGACAGTTGGGGCTACGGAACACTGAAGCTTTCTTT	CASRRQLGLRNTEAFF
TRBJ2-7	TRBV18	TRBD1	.	TGTGCCAGCTCACTTACGGGACAGTCGTACGAGCAGTACTTC	CASSLTGQSYEQYF
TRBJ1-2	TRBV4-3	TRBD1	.	TGCGCCAGCAGCCAAGACAGGGGGCGCGTCGGCTATGGCTACACCTTC	CASSQDRGRVGYGYTF
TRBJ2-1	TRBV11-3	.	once	TGTGCCAGCAGCTTAGTGGAAGGGTATGAGCAGTTCTTC	CASSLVEGYEQFF
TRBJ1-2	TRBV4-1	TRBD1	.	TGCGCCAGCAGCCAGGGTGACAGGGCCTCCGGGTCGGGCTACACCTTC	CASSQGDRASGSGYTF
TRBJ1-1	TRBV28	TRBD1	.	TGTGCCAGCAGTCCCCTAGGACAGGGACAAAAAGCTTTCTTT	CASSPLGQGQKAFF
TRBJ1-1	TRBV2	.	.	TGTGCCAGCAGTGAGAAGGCCCGAGTCACTGAAGCTTTCTTT	CASSEKARVTEAFF
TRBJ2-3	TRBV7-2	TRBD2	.	TGTGCCAGCAGCTTACGGACTAGCTTGTGGGATACGCAGTATTTT	CASSLRTSLWDTQYF
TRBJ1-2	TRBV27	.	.	TGTGCCAGCAGTTTTTCGGGGGAGAGAGGCTACACCTTC	CASSFSGERGYTF
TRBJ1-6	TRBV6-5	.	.	TGTGCCAGCAGCCAGGACAGCCCCTCTTTGCCCCTCCACTTT	CASSQDSPSLPLHF
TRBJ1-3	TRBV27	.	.	TGTGCCAGCGAGAGCTCTTTACGGAGCTCTGGAAACACCATATATTTT	CASESSLRSSGNTIYF
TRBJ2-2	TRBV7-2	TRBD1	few	TGTGCCAGCAGCTACTTGACAGGGGACACCGGGGAGCTGTTTTTT	CASSYLTGDTGELFF
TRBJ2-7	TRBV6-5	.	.	TGTGCCAGCACAGAGATCTACGAGCAGTACTTC	CASTEIYEQYF
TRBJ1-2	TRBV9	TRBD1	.	TGTGCCAGCAGCGTATCAGGGGGATCGCATGGCTACACCTTC	CASSVSGGSHGYTF
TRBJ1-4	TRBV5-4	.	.	TGTGCCAGCAGCTTGGGGCAGTCAGCAACTAATGAAAAACTGTTTTTT	CASSLGQSATNEKLFF
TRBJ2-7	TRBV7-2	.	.	TGTGCCAGCCAAAAGGCGGGGGCCGCCTTGAACGAGCAGTACTTC	CASQKAGAALNEQYF
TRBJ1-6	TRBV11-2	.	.	TGTGCCAGCAGCTTAGAAAAGTCCGCCCTCCACTTT	CASSLEKSALHF
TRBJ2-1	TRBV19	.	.	TGTGCCAGTAGTGCCCCAACTAGCTCCTACAATGAGCAGTTCTTC	CASSAPTSSYNEQFF
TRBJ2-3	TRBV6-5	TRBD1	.	TGTGCCAGCCTCGACAGGGGGCAGTTAGAAGATACGCAGTATTTT	CASLDRGQLEDTQYF
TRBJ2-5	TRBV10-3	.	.	TGTGCCATCAGTGAGTCCGGGGGAGTAGAGACCCAGTACTTC	CAISESGGVETQYF
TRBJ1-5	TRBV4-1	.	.	TGCGCCAGCAGCCAAGCTGGCACCGCCGGGCAGCCCCAGCATTTT	CASSQAGTAGQPQHF
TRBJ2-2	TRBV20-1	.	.	TGCAGTGCTAGTCATCAGAGCACCGGGGAGCTGTTTTTT	CSASHQSTGELFF
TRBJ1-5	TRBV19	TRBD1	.	TGTGCCAGTACCATACAGGGGGGGCGTCAGCCCCAGCATTTT	CASTIQGGRQPQHF
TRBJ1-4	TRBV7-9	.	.	TGTGCCAGCAGGCGTTCCTCCGGATCGACTAATGAAAAACTGTTTTTT	CASRRSSGSTNEKLFF
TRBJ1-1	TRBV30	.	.	TGTGCCTGGGACAGGATTTTGAACACTGAAGCTTTCTTT	CAWDRILNTEAFF
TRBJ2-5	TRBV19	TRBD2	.	TGTGCCAGTAGTATGGGACTAGCGGGCCTACAAGAGACCCAGTACTTC	CASSMGLAGLQETQYF
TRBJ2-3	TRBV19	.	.	TGTGCCAGTAGTATCCCGCGTCATGTAGATACGCAGTATTTT	CASSIPRHVDTQYF
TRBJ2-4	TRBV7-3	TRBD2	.	TGTGCCAGCAGCCCCCGGACTAGCGGGACCAAAAACATTCAGTACTTC	CASSPRTSGTKNIQYF
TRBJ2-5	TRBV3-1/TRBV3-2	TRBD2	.	TGTGCCAGCAGCCAAGTCCAAACACTAGCGGGGGTGGGAGAGACCCAGTACTTC	CASSQVQTLAGVGETQYF
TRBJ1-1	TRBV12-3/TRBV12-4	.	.	TGTGCCAGCAGTCCAACAGACGCTTTCTTT	CASSPTDAFF
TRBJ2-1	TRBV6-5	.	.	TGTGCCAGCAGTTACTCATCAGCAGGTGAGCAGTTCTTC	CASSYSSAGEQFF
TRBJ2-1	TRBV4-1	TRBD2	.	TGCGCCAGCAGCCAAGGGGGACTAGGGCTTATTCATGAGCAGTTCTTC	CASSQGGLGLIHEQFF
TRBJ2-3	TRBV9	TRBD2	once	TGTGCCAGCAGCCCGGGAGCGGGGGGGCCCCCAGATACGCAGTATTTT	CASSPGAGGPPDTQYF
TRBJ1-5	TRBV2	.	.	TGTGCCAGCAGCGGGACCGATAGCAATCAGCCCCAGCATTTT	CASSGTDSNQPQHF
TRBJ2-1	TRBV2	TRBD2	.	TGTGCCAGCAGAGTAGCGGGGGGCCAGGGGAATGAGCAGTTCTTC	CASRVAGGQGNEQFF
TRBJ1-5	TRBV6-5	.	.	TGTGCCAGCAGTCGCCGCCCGGGCAGGGAACAGCCCCAGCATTTT	CASSRRPGREQPQHF
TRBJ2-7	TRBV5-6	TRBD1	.	TGTGCCAGCAGCTCGGACAGGTACGAGCAGTACTTC	CASSSDRYEQYF
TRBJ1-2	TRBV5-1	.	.	TGCGCCAGCAGCGAACCCTTTGGCTACACCTTC	CASSEPFGYTF
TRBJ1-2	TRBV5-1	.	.	TGCGCCAGCAGCTTGAGTCAGGGAAATCCTGATGGCTACACCTTC	CASSLSQGNPDGYTF
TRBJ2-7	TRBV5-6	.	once	TGTGCCAGCAGCTTGCCGGTGGGCGAGCAGTACTTC	CASSLPVGEQYF
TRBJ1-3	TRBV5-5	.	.	TGTGCCAGCAGCTTGGACCCGGATGGAAACACCATATATTTT	CASSLDPDGNTIYF